This TCR beta chain was recovered during a study of blood T cell repertoires in COVID-19. Study-wide background: The study drew acute and convalescent COVID-19 samples from the United States, Italy and Spain.

Of note for this clone: The same CDR3 is also encoded by other DNA sequences in this sample.

This table comes from immunoSEQ multiplex PCR, and its TCRdb copy is limited to in-frame clones, with some not included. The sample comprises 250,000 to 350,000 clones, 80% to 95% of which are singletons, and about 7% rests with the top ten. The sequencing input was peripheral blood. The origin of this receptor is a woman aged 30 to 39 with COVID-19, enrolled during active disease.

CDR3 in amino acids: CASSSRQSTDTQYF. The DNA for the CDR3 is TGTGCCAGCAGCTCGCGACAAAGCACAGATACGCAGTATTTT. The chain joins TRBV5-4 to TRBJ2-3; no definite D call. The CDR3 has 14 residues. The germline V and J ends were trimmed by 3 bases and 0 bases, with 8 bases remaining between them. Germline CDR1 and CDR2: SGHNT and YYREEE (reference sequence).